Presented here are 15 T cell receptor beta chains from one specimen sequenced in a study of blood T cells in healthy people across ages (dated by TCRdb to between 2015 and 2017). The library was made by 5' RACE. The listed sequencing device is Illumina HiSeq 2500. A second PCR of roughly 6 to 11 cycles was run with a J-beta primer mix and a sample-barcoded 5' primer. TCRdb trimmed public reads at Q25 via fastp, called clones via MiXCR and kept in-frame beta chains. CDR3 protein duplicates are merged, each entry listing the most common genes and DNA. The sample data list 790,000 or so distinct CDR3 sequences, and 35% to 60% of these were observed just once. The top ten hold 18% of the sample. The sequenced sample consisted of blood. The receptor source for this set is a man at least 80 years old in good health.

This clonotype came up many times. The chain links TRBV2 to TRBJ1-6; D unresolved. The germline CDR1 and CDR2 sequences are SNHLY and FYNNEI. V gave up 4 bases and J gave up 6 bases, with 13 bases separating them. The CDR3 extends over 15 amino acids. The DNA of the CDR3 is TGTGCCAGCAGTGCCCGAGATCCGGCTAATTCACCCCTCCACTTT. It yields the protein CASSARDPANSPLHF.

This clonotype was detected only a few times. The gene calls are TRBV10-3 and TRBJ2-3; 7 bases agree with TRBD2. Germline V gives CDR1 ENHRY, CDR2 SYGVKD. The CDR3 has 17 residues. V lost 4 bases to trimming and J lost 3 bases; unmatched junction nucleotides: 13. This chain's CDR3 is CAISGGTGGRRTDTQYF. CDR3 DNA: TGTGCCATCAGTGGTGGAACAGGCGGGAGACGGACAGATACGCAGTATTTT.

This clonotype was observed at least ten times. The chain uses TRBV7-2 and TRBJ2-7, with unresolved D. The germline V gene has CDR1 SGHTA and CDR2 FQGNSA. Trimming shortened V by 5 bases and J by 6 bases, and 8 bases separated the two germline ends. The CDR3 length is 11 residues. The CDR3 is CASSPNLEQYF. CDR3 nucleotide sequence: TGTGCCAGCAGCCCGAATCTCGAGCAGTACTTC.

In DNA, the CDR3 is TGCAGTGCTCGACAGGCGTATAATGAAAAACTGTTTTTT. It translates to CSARQAYNEKLFF. The chain combines TRBV20-1 with TRBJ1-4; D might be TRBD1 (6 bases). Germline assignment: CDR1 DFQATT and CDR2 SNEGSKA (reference sequence). The CDR3 is made up of 13 amino acids. V was trimmed by 5 bases and J by 4 bases, leaving 11 bases between them.

The rearrangement joins TRBV7-9 to TRBJ2-3; D is possibly TRBD1 (5 bases). V dropped 5 bases and J dropped 0 bases, with 12 bases sitting between them. CDR1 is SEHNR and CDR2 is FQNEAQ in the germline V gene (reference sequence). CDR3 size: 15 residues. CDR3 coding DNA: TGTGCCAGCAGCCCAGGGCGGCTTAGCACAGATACGCAGTATTTT. Protein product: CASSPGRLSTDTQYF.

This clonotype was seen ten or more times. V and J are TRBV5-5 and TRBJ2-6; TRBD1 matches at 8 bases. The J segment lost 2 bases and the V segment lost 4 bases, leaving 5 bases of the junction unmatched. Germline V lookup: CDR1 SGHKS, CDR2 YYEKEE (reference sequence). The CDR3 runs 16 residues. The CDR3 is CASSLRTGPGANVLTF. The CDR3 nucleotides are TGTGCCAGCAGCCTCCGGACAGGGCCTGGGGCCAACGTCCTGACTTTC.

The rearrangement uses TRBV29-1 and TRBJ2-5; maybe TRBD1 (5 bases). This CDR3 region has 13 residues. Trimming removed 6 bases at V and 2 bases at J, with 13 bases between. Germline CDR1 and CDR2: SQVTM and ANQGSEA. The CDR3 bases are TGCAGCGTGGATGACAGTGGACAAGAGACCCAGTACTTC. It yields the protein CSVDDSGQETQYF.

The chain is built from TRBV20-1 and TRBJ2-5; a weak D match, TRBD2 (5 bases). The CDR3 totals 13 residues. V lost 5 bases to trimming and J lost 1 base, with 11 bases between them. In germline, CDR1 is DFQATT, CDR2 SNEGSKA (reference sequence). The CDR3 DNA sequence: TGCAGTGCTTGGACCCGGGGCCAAGAGACCCAGTACTTC. This encodes CSAWTRGQETQYF.

This clonotype has only a few counts. This sequence joins TRBV12-3 or TRBV12-4 and TRBJ2-3, with 11 bases fitting TRBD2. This CDR3 region has 15 residues. V was pared by 5 bases and J by 4 bases, with 5 bases of the junction left unmatched. CDR3 in DNA: TGTGCCAGCAGTCTCCGGACTAGCGGGCCAGATACGCAGTATTTT. It encodes CASSLRTSGPDTQYF.

The chain couples TRBV4-1 to TRBJ2-7, with 9 bases aligning to TRBD2. CDR1 and CDR2 from the germline V gene are MGHRA and YSYEKL. This CDR3 has 17 amino acids. The V and J ends lost 1 base and 4 bases, in that order; junction bases with no gene match: 11. The CDR3 reads CASSQGLRREGTYEQYF. The CDR3, as DNA: TGCGCCAGCAGCCAAGGGTTACGGCGGGAGGGTACGTACGAGCAGTACTTC.

V and J are TRBV7-2 and TRBJ2-3; D may correspond to TRBD1 or TRBD2 (5 bases each). Germline-derived CDR1 and CDR2 are SGHTA and FQGNSA. This CDR3 spans 15 amino acids. Trimming took off 5 bases at V and 4 bases at J, with 16 bases between the two ends. This CDR3 is CASSKRGSPPDTQYF. The CDR3 DNA reads TGTGCCAGCAGCAAGAGGGGTAGCCCCCCAGATACGCAGTATTTT.

The chain combines TRBV12-3 or TRBV12-4 with TRBJ1-2; 8 bases line up with TRBD1. This CDR3 has 15 amino acids. The V and J ends lost 3 bases and 1 base, in that order; junction bases with no gene match: 4. The CDR3: CASSLGTGVNYGYTF. CDR3 bases: TGTGCCAGCAGTTTGGGGACAGGCGTTAACTATGGCTACACCTTC.

The chain carries TRBV6-6 and TRBJ2-4, with 10 bases identical to TRBD2. The DNA end lines up better with TRBJ2-5; the J call may be wrong. Germline V gene sequence: CDR1 MNHNY, CDR2 SVGAGI (reference sequence). The CDR3 runs to 15 residues. CDR3 loop: CASSPPGLAVETQYF. CDR3 sequence (DNA): TGTGCCAGCAGTCCTCCCGGACTAGCGGTCGAGACCCAGTACTTC.

The chain recombines TRBV9 with TRBJ2-7; TRBD1 aligns across 7 bases. The CDR3 covers 16 residues. The germline gives CDR1 SGDLS, CDR2 YYNGEE. V dropped 6 bases and J dropped 4; count of bases not matched to a gene: 16. The CDR3 coding sequence is TGTGCCAGCACCCGCTCGGCAGGGGGATTAGCTTACGAGCAGTACTTC. Amino acid sequence: CASTRSAGGLAYEQYF.

The chain employs TRBV7-2 and TRBJ1-3; maybe TRBD1 (5 bases). This CDR3 is 14 amino acids long. Germline V gene lookup returns CDR1 SGHTA and CDR2 FQGNSA. The V gene lost 3 bases and the J gene lost 2 bases, with 8 bases spanning the gap. This chain's CDR3 is CASSFGGTGNTIYF. The CDR3 DNA reads TGTGCCAGCAGCTTTGGGGGGACTGGAAACACCATATATTTT.